This TCR beta chain was sequenced during a study of beta chain features in type 1 diabetes. Study context: The study found patients and healthy donors alike in age, gender and cell yields.

The V gene's germline CDR1 is GTSNPN and CDR2 SVGIG (reference sequence). The ends were cut back, 8 bases at V and 1 base at J, with 11 bases in the middle. This CDR3 spans 13 amino acids. Expressed TCRB transcripts were sequenced, since all the RNA that had been isolated was reverse transcribed. Produced via immunoSEQ multiplex PCR; TCRdb's table is partial and in-frame only. The table lists roughly 400,000 clones, approximately 15% of them singletons. Sequenced sample: naive CD4+ T cells from blood. This receptor was identified in a man aged 25 to 40 in good health. The chain carries TRBV30 and TRBJ2-2; unclear D gene. The CDR3 region is CAGYGQNTGELFF. For the CDR3, the DNA is TGTGCCGGATATGGGCAGAACACCGGGGAGCTGTTTTTT.